Each of the 15 T cell receptor beta chains below was sequenced from the same sample in a study of T-cell reconstitution after alpha-beta-depleted transplantation in children. Preparation of the TCRbeta library used unique molecular identifiers. MiXCR, applied by TCRdb to the PCR reads, yields one record per CDR3 protein. The data contain around 490,000 distinct CDR3 sequences, around 10% of them singletons. Here the sequenced sample was PBMCs, mostly from graft donor cells, taken 180 days after TCRalphabeta/CD19-depleted stem cell transplant. The source is a female patient aged 2 to 10 who had a stem cell transplant for aplastic anemia, so the T cells may come from the graft donor.

V and J are TRBV5-1 and TRBJ2-5; TRBD2 matches at 11 bases. The CDR3 has 17 amino acids. V trimming: 0 bases; J trimming: 0 bases; junction bases outside the gene matches: 4. The germline V gene encodes CDR1 SGHRS and CDR2 YFSETQ. The CDR3 DNA reads TGCGCCAGCAGCTTGGGAGGACTAGCGGGCCACCAAGAGACCCAGTACTTC. Its protein is CASSLGGLAGHQETQYF.

This clonotype was seen a few times. The chain joins TRBV15 to TRBJ1-1, with D possibly matching TRBD1 (5 bases). Germline V gene sequence: CDR1 LNHNV, CDR2 YYDKDF (reference sequence). There are 14 residues in the CDR3. V was clipped by 3 bases and J by 12 bases, with 20 bases between them. CDR3 nucleotides: TGTGCCACCAGCAGGGGGGACCGACTTTCGCCAACTTTCTTT. Translated: CATSRGDRLSPTFF.

This clonotype was detected only a few times. At one of its ends the junction is not consistent with the germline gene, which may arise from a read error. This chain connects TRBV12-3 or TRBV12-4 to TRBJ2-3; TRBD1 might be the D (5 bases). This CDR3 is 13 amino acids long. CDR3 residues: CASRQEGTYTQYF. CDR3 DNA sequence: TGTGCCAGCAGACAGGAAGGCACATATACGCAGTATTTT.

This chain joins TRBV28 and TRBJ1-2, with TRBD1 identical over 7 bases. Germline V CDR1 and CDR2: MDHEN, SYDVKM. J gave up 6 bases and V 6 bases, and 19 bases lay outside the gene matches. This CDR3 comprises 17 residues. The CDR3 region is CASRNHRGQGGENGYTF. The CDR3 region has the DNA TGTGCCAGCAGAAACCACAGGGGCCAAGGGGGAGAAAATGGCTACACCTTC.

This clonotype was recorded many times. The chain combines TRBV7-9 with TRBJ1-5; 7 nucleotides match TRBD1. CDR1 is SEHNR, CDR2 FQNEAQ, per germline (reference sequence). CDR3 length: 15 residues. With 0 bases clipped from V and 3 bases from J, the junction kept 2 bases outside the gene matches. The CDR3 DNA reads TGTGCCAGCAGCTTAGCCGACAGGGACAATCAGCCCCAGCATTTT. It encodes CASSLADRDNQPQHF.

The V gene is TRBV7-2, the J gene TRBJ2-6; 10 positions match TRBD1. The germline V gene encodes CDR1 SGHTA and CDR2 FQGNSA. This CDR3 comprises 17 residues. The junction had 8 bases not matched to a gene; V was cut back by 5 bases and J by 4 bases. The CDR3 DNA sequence: TGTGCCAGCAGCCCAGGACAGGGGGTGCGAGGGGCCAACGTCCTGACTTTC. Amino acid sequence: CASSPGQGVRGANVLTF.

This clonotype was counted only a few times. The V call is TRBV5-1, the J call TRBJ1-4; D ambiguous. From germline, CDR1 is SGHRS and CDR2 YFSETQ. The CDR3 has 17 residues. V lost 0 bases and J 0 bases, leaving 12 bases between the germline ends. DNA of the CDR3: TGCGCCAGCAGCTTGGGAGTCAGCTCAGCAACTAATGAAAAACTGTTTTTT. It specifies CASSLGVSSATNEKLFF.

This clonotype was picked up a small number of times. The V call is TRBV29-1, the J call TRBJ1-3, with D uncertain. The V end was cut by 4 bases, the J end by 0 bases, with 7 bases between. Germline CDR1 is SQVTM and CDR2 is ANQGSEA. The CDR3 is 13 amino acids. The CDR3 nucleotides are TGCAGCGTTGCTATTAACTCTGGAAACACCATATATTTT. Translation: CSVAINSGNTIYF.

This clonotype was seen a few times. The CDR3 coding sequence is TGTGCCAGCAGTACAATCGGGAACACCGGGGAGCTGTTTTTT. Translated, it gives CASSTIGNTGELFF. The J gene is TRBJ2-2, the V gene TRBV27; D gene unclear. The CDR3 contains 14 residues. The V end was cut by 5 bases, the J end by 1 base, with 8 bases between. Germline CDR1 reads MNHEY; CDR2 reads SMNVEV (reference sequence).

The sample holds a few counts of this clonotype. The V call is TRBV6-2 or TRBV6-3, the J call TRBJ2-7; D might be TRBD2 (5 bases). This CDR3 contains 13 residues. V shed 2 bases and J shed 3 bases, with 8 bases lying between them. The V gene's germline CDR1 is MNHEY and CDR2 SVGEGT. The CDR3 spells CASSYADYYEQYV. CDR3 nucleotides: TGTGCCAGCAGTTACGCTGACTACTACGAGCAGTACGTC.

This clonotype appeared a few times. This chain uses TRBV4-3 with TRBJ2-7; 10 bases fit TRBD1. CDR1 and CDR2 (germline): LGHNA, YSLEER. The CDR3 spans 16 residues. The J segment lost 5 bases and the V segment lost 0 bases, leaving 7 bases of the junction unmatched. CDR3 residues: CASSQERRQGAHEQYF. The CDR3 DNA reads TGCGCCAGCAGCCAAGAGCGTAGACAGGGGGCCCACGAGCAGTACTTC.

This clonotype was picked up many times. The chain links TRBV5-1 to TRBJ2-5; 10 bases line up with TRBD2. V lost 2 bases to trimming and J lost 5 bases; unmatched junction nucleotides: 3. This CDR3 has 14 amino acids. The germline gives CDR1 SGHRS, CDR2 YFSETQ. The CDR3 reads CASSLAGGPETQYF. As DNA, the CDR3 is TGCGCCAGCAGCTTAGCGGGAGGGCCGGAGACCCAGTACTTC. The full variable domain, its missing parts supplied by reference TRBV5-1 and TRBJ2-5, is KAGVTQTPRYLIKTRGQQVTLSCSPISGHRSVSWYQQTPGQGLQFLFEYFSETQRNKGNFPGRFSGRQFSNSRSEMNVSTLELGDSALYLCASSLAGGPETQYFGPGTRLLVL.

This clonotype has a handful of counts. This chain uses TRBV28 with TRBJ2-7, with 7 bases lining up with TRBD1. The germline V gene encodes CDR1 MDHEN and CDR2 SYDVKM. The CDR3 covers 14 residues. Trimming removed 3 bases from V and 4 bases from J; junction bases left unmatched: 6. This CDR3 reads CASSFSTGAYEQYF. As DNA, the CDR3 is TGTGCCAGCAGTTTCTCCACAGGGGCATACGAGCAGTACTTC. Based on the CDR3 plus reference TRBV28 and TRBJ2-7, the full variable domain is DVKVTQSSRYLVKRTGEKVFLECVQDMDHENMFWYRQDPGLGLRLIYFSYDVKMKEKGDIPEGYSVSREKKERFSLILESASTNQTSMYLCASSFSTGAYEQYFGPGTRLTVT.

This clonotype was observed a handful of times. This chain links TRBV5-1 with TRBJ1-1, with D perhaps TRBD1 (6 bases). Germline assignment: CDR1 SGHRS and CDR2 YFSETQ. This CDR3 has 14 residues. With 3 bases removed from V and 3 bases from J, the gap between germline ends came to 12 bases. CDR3: CASSSTRGDTEAFF. DNA for the CDR3: TGCGCCAGCAGCTCAACCAGGGGAGACACTGAAGCTTTCTTT.

This clonotype has a count of ten or more. V and J are TRBV29-1 and TRBJ2-5; 10 bases match TRBD1. J gave up 4 bases and V 6 bases, and 17 bases lay outside the gene matches. The length of the CDR3 is 17 residues. Germline V gene sequence: CDR1 SQVTM, CDR2 ANQGSEA. The CDR3 here is CSVRAGQGPLRGETQYF. The CDR3 DNA reads TGCAGCGTGAGAGCGGGACAGGGGCCGCTAAGGGGAGAGACCCAGTACTTC.